This T cell receptor beta chain is from a study of metastatic and nonmetastatic thyroid tumors. TCRdb reassembled clones from the PCR reads with MiXCR. The sample lists roughly 59,000 clones; roughly 17% were seen once. Thyroid surgery took place with no prior treatment in any patient. This clone appeared many times. Trimming stripped 4 bases from V and 2 bases from J, with 15 bases between. The germline V gene encodes CDR1 SNHLY and CDR2 FYNNEI. CDR3 size: 15 residues. The chain joins TRBV2 to TRBJ2-7; D is possibly TRBD1 (6 bases). The source of this sequence is a male donor with papillary thyroid cancer or a benign thyroid nodule (not recorded which). Some clones in this sample may be carry-over from other donors' samples. What was sequenced was blood. For the CDR3, the DNA is TGTGCCAGCAGTGTTCAGGGTGGGGGCACCTACGAGCAGTACTTC. This sequence encodes CASSVQGGGTYEQYF.